The present TCR beta chain was sequenced within a study of OX40 agonist ivuxolimab in advanced cancers. Study in general: While on treatment, patients had intravenous ivuxolimab at 0.01 to 10 mg/kg every 2 weeks. In three patients, partial responses were observed, one with hepatocellular carcinoma and two with cutaneous melanoma.

Sequenced by immunoSEQ multiplex PCR; TCRdb stores in-frame clones only, minus some. Among about 62,000 clones listed, less than 95% were seen once. Study-level results: Low normalized T-cell clonal expansion was also seen in some nonresponders.

The ends were cut back, 1 base at V and 6 bases at J, with 19 bases in the middle. The CDR3 consists of 16 residues. The germline V gene has CDR1 LGHNA and CDR2 YNFKEQ. Concerning this clone: No antigen is known for it.

The receptor comes from an adult with an advanced solid tumor such as melanoma, head and neck, liver or kidney cancer. The sequences come from CD4+ or CD8+ T cells sorted from blood, collected in a trial of the OX40 agonist ivuxolimab. The rearrangement uses TRBV4-2 and TRBJ2-7; D is perhaps TRBD1 (6 bases). CDR3 region: CASSQVGTPVVGEQYF. Written as DNA, the CDR3 is TGTGCCAGCAGCCAAGTTGGGACACCAGTCGTCGGCGAGCAGTACTTC.